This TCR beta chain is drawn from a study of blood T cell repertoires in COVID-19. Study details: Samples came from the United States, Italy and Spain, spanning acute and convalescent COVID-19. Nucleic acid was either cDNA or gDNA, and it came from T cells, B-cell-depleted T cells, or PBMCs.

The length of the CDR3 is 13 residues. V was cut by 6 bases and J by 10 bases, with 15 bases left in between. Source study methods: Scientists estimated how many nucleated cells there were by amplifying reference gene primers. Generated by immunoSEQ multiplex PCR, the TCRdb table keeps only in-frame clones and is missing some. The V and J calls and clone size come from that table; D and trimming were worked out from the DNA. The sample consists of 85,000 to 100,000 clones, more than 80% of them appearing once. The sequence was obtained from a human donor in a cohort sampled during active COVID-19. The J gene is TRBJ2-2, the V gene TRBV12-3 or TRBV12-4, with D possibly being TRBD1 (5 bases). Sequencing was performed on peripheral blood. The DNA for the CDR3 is TGTGCCAGCAGGCTTGGGGCAGTTGAGGAGCTGTTTTTT. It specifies CASRLGAVEELFF.